Listed below are T cell receptor beta chains from one sample, sequenced in a study of blood T cell repertoires in COVID-19. Profiled with immunoSEQ multiplex PCR; TCRdb holds only in-frame clones, not every one. The table has 250,000 to 300,000 clones, 89% seen once. Sequenced: peripheral blood. The receptor set was obtained from a man aged 50 or older with acute or convalescent COVID-19. Both conserved end residues are part of each CDR3. The order of the fields is J gene, V gene, CDR3 protein.

>TRBJ2-4|TRBV7-9
CASSLWTGSARAKNIQYF
>TRBJ1-1|TRBV5-5
CASSPAPILQGTEAFF
>TRBJ2-5|TRBV5-1
CASSLSSTGGQETQYF
>TRBJ2-3|TRBV2
CASSGDIPDTQYF
>TRBJ2-3|TRBV30
CAWSFSGGVDTQYF
>TRBJ1-5|TRBV7-9
CASSLGVGGPGSNQPQHF
>TRBJ2-7|TRBV11-3
CASSLDYRGPEQYF
>TRBJ1-5|TRBV25-1
CASSVQGMDQPQHF
>TRBJ2-1|TRBV9
CASSVGGGASNEQFF
>TRBJ1-2|TRBV12-5
CASGLDRQFRGYTF
>TRBJ2-7|TRBV5-1
CASSPQGQGYEQYF
>TRBJ1-6|TRBV30
CAWSVQENSPLHF
>TRBJ1-1|TRBV12-3/TRBV12-4
CASSLIRGTEAFF
>TRBJ2-2|TRBV5-1
CASSFDRGQGELFF
>TRBJ2-7|TRBV9
CASSVAQEPAEQYF
>TRBJ1-5|TRBV3-1/TRBV3-2
CASSQTDSRVQPQHF
>TRBJ1-2|TRBV20-1
CSALYGYTF
>TRBJ2-1|TRBV15
CATSRGTDNEQFF
>TRBJ2-1|TRBV10-2
CASKGTGPYNEQFF
>TRBJ2-3|TRBV4-1
CASSPGLAGATMNTDTQYF
>TRBJ1-5|TRBV5-6
CASSLARDQPQHF
>TRBJ2-2|TRBV5-1
CASFARAGELFF
>TRBJ2-1|TRBV24-1
CATSALTSGGAFEQFF
>TRBJ2-1|TRBV12-3/TRBV12-4
CASSQGYEQFF
>TRBJ2-1|TRBV10-1
CASSVSGGNNEQFF
>TRBJ2-1|TRBV7-2
CASSPSRGYNEQFF
>TRBJ1-1|TRBV12-3/TRBV12-4
CASSFGLEAFF
>TRBJ2-3|TRBV30
CAWSVGTGANTDTQYF
>TRBJ2-7|TRBV7-2
CASSLNGGSFYEQYF
>TRBJ2-7|TRBV9
CASSVGFGSGPPPYEQYF
>TRBJ2-7|TRBV4-2
CASSQGQGGPYEQYF
>TRBJ1-1|TRBV2
CASSRDRNTEAFF
>TRBJ1-2|TRBV6-5
CASRPTGILIYGYTF
>TRBJ2-3|TRBV2
CASSEGTSGDTQYF
>TRBJ1-6|TRBV10-1
CASSEEPGGPLHF
>TRBJ1-1|TRBV9
CASSVVMSRVNTEAFF
>TRBJ2-7|TRBV5-6
CASSLQGFSYEQYF
>TRBJ2-3|TRBV11-2
CASSEGTSGVADTQYF
>TRBJ1-1|TRBV2
CASSKEGNTEAFF
>TRBJ1-1|TRBV5-1
CASKGKLANTEAFF
>TRBJ2-2|TRBV6-6
CASSNRGGANTGELFF
>TRBJ1-1|TRBV19
CASSQDRINTEAFF
>TRBJ1-1|TRBV3-1/TRBV3-2
CASSQGRGRGEAFF
>TRBJ1-6|TRBV9
CASSARDSVYNSPLHF
>TRBJ1-2|TRBV25-1
CASSEQGREGYTF
>TRBJ2-2|TRBV19
CASSLTGNTGELFF